Listed here are 24 T cell receptor beta chains from one sample, sequenced in a study of T cells in women clearing cervical HPV infection. Here immunoSEQ multiplex PCR was the method, and the copy in TCRdb shows in-frame clones only, minus some. The table counts tens of thousands of clones; 1.5% to 2% lies in the top ten. Sequenced input: blood buffy coat. Source of these receptors: a woman aged 18 to 75 with a cervical HPV16 infection that either progressed to CIN3+ or cleared (not recorded which).

Regarding this clone: Read coverage stops 3 residues before the CDR3 terminus; the germline J gene supplies the remainder. The rearrangement joins TRBV10-3 to TRBJ2-1; the D gene is possibly TRBD1 (6 bases). The CDR3 runs 16 residues. With 2 bases removed from V and 0 bases from J, the gap between germline ends came to 11 bases. From germline, CDR1 is ENHRY and CDR2 SYGVKD. The CDR3 DNA, read in part, is TGTGCCATCAGTGAGATCAGGGGAAACTCCTACAATGAG. It specifies CAISEIRGNSYNE. The complete CDR3 reads CAISEIRGNSYNEQFF.

On this clone: The CDR3 extends 3 residues past the end of the read, so its final part is completed from the germline J gene. This chain uses TRBV19 with TRBJ2-7; TRBD1 agrees at 7 bases. The CDR3 loop spans 14 amino acids. The germline V gene encodes CDR1 LNHDA and CDR2 SQIVND (reference sequence). V trimming: 2 bases; J trimming: 2 bases; junction bases outside the gene matches: 3. The covered CDR3 bases are TGTGCCAGTAGTATACGGCAGGGGGCCTACGAG. Translated, it gives CASSIRQGAYE. The CDR3 in its entirety is CASSIRQGAYEQYF.

Comment on this clone: The read ends 3 residues shy of where the CDR3 ends; the end is completed using the germline J gene. The genes are TRBV5-1 and TRBJ2-1, with 11 positions matching TRBD2. Germline V gives CDR1 SGHRS, CDR2 YFSETQ. This CDR3 is built from 16 residues. J gave up 4 bases and V 4 bases, and 7 bases lay outside the gene matches. This chain's CDR3 is CASSPTTSGAYNEQFF. Incomplete CDR3 DNA: TGCGCCAGCAGCCCAACGACTAGCGGGGCATACAATGAG.

To note about this clone: The read ends 3 residues shy of where the CDR3 ends; the end is completed using the germline J gene. This chain uses TRBV20-1 with TRBJ1-2, with D possibly TRBD1 on 6 matching bases. Germline loops: CDR1 DFQATT, CDR2 SNEGSKA (reference sequence). V was shortened by 0 bases and J by 7 bases, with 18 bases between the two germline ends. The CDR3 consists of 15 residues. The CDR3 protein is CSARDDRKGTSGYTF. The sequenced part of the CDR3 DNA is TGCAGTGCTAGAGATGATAGGAAGGGGACATCTGGC.

Notes on this clone: The sequenced fragment ends 3 residues before the CDR3 boundary, so the rest is inferred from the germline J gene. This chain links TRBV5-6 with TRBJ2-3; the D is unclear. This CDR3 is built from 13 residues. Germline assignment: CDR1 SGHDT and CDR2 YYEEEE. The CDR3: CASSLIESETQYF. Incomplete CDR3 DNA: TGTGCCAGCAGCTTGATAGAAAGCGAGACG.

As for this clone: The read finishes 3 residues shy of the CDR3 end, and the germline J gene is used to complete it. The V and J genes are TRBV4-1 and TRBJ1-4; D is possibly TRBD1 (6 bases). Per the germline V gene, CDR1 is MGHRA and CDR2 is YSYEKL. Deletions cut 0 bases from V and 5 bases from J, with 10 bases between. The CDR3 is 15 residues long. This CDR3 reads CASSQERGWNEKLFF. CDR3 DNA (partial): TGCGCCAGCAGCCAAGAAAGGGGGTGGAATGAAAAA.

For this clone: The read ends 3 residues before the CDR3 terminus; that terminus is restored from the germline J gene. This sample also contains other DNA sequences that code for the same CDR3. The chain uses TRBV19 and TRBJ1-3; 8 bases line up with TRBD1. The CDR3 extends over 13 amino acids. Germline V CDR1 and CDR2: LNHDA, SQIVND (reference sequence). V shed 9 bases and J 4 bases; nucleotides not matched to a gene: 5. The CDR3 region is CASQGARGNTIYF. The DNA read from the CDR3 is TGTGCCAGCCAGGGGGCGCGGGGAAACACC.

As regards this clone: From the germline J gene comes the end of the CDR3, since the read stops 3 residues before it. J is TRBJ2-2 and V is TRBV5-1; D unresolved. The V and J ends lost 1 base and 8 bases respectively, with 6 bases between them. CDR3 length equals 12 residues. The V gene's germline CDR1 is SGHRS and CDR2 YFSETQ. The sequenced part of the CDR3 DNA is TGCGCCAGCAGCTTGTCCGGGGGGGAG. It translates to CASSLSGGE. The complete CDR3 sequence is CASSLSGGELFF.

Of note for this clone: The observed sequence ends 3 residues before the CDR3 terminus, with the missing tail filled in from the germline J gene. The chain joins TRBV7-3 to TRBJ1-5; TRBD1 matches at 7 bases. CDR1 is SGHTA and CDR2 is FQGTGA in the germline V gene. The V gene end was trimmed by 5 bases and the J gene end by 3 bases; junction bases not matched to a gene: 13. This CDR3 region has 17 residues. The CDR3 sequence: CASSPQTGWGPNQPQHF. CDR3 DNA, as far as it was read: TGTGCCAGCAGCCCACAGACAGGGTGGGGGCCCAATCAGCCC.

The covered CDR3 bases are TGTGCCAGCAGCCTCGCAGGGAGGACCGGGGAG. It specifies CASSLAGRTGE. The CDR3 in its entirety is CASSLAGRTGELFF. The chain has TRBV7-3 and TRBJ2-2; D might be TRBD2 (6 bases). The CDR3 extends 3 residues past the end of the read, so its final part is completed from the germline J gene. This CDR3 is built from 14 residues. Germline values: CDR1 SGHTA, CDR2 FQGTGA. Trimming stripped 5 bases from V and 5 bases from J, with 12 bases between.

Worth noting for this clone: The read terminates 3 residues before the CDR3 end, so the remaining end is supplied by the germline J gene. This rearrangement joins TRBV19 to TRBJ2-1, with TRBD2 matching 7 bases. V was clipped by 3 bases and J by 1 base; unmatched bases: 6. This CDR3 is built from 16 residues. CDR1 and CDR2 from the germline V gene are LNHDA and SQIVND (reference sequence). The CDR3 bases that were read are TGTGCCAGTAGTATCGGGCGGGGGATATCCTACAATGAG. Translated: CASSIGRGISYNE. The full CDR3 is CASSIGRGISYNEQFF.

Worth noting for this clone: The read ends 3 residues before the CDR3 terminus; that terminus is restored from the germline J gene. The V call is TRBV2, the J call TRBJ2-7; TRBD2 matches at 8 bases. V dropped 7 bases and J dropped 4; count of bases not matched to a gene: 9. Germline V CDR1 and CDR2: SNHLY, FYNNEI. The CDR3 has 14 amino acids. CDR3 loop: CASNPLAGMYEQYF. CDR3 DNA, as far as it was read: TGTGCCAGCAACCCTTTAGCGGGAATGTACGAG.

Concerning this clone itself: Read data end 3 residues before the CDR3 end; the end is taken from the germline J gene. The chain is built from TRBV11-3 and TRBJ2-1; 8 bases map to TRBD2. CDR3 length equals 15 residues. The trim removed 5 bases at V and 5 bases at J, leaving 8 bases unmatched. Germline assignment: CDR1 SGHNT and CDR2 YENEEA. CDR3 sequence: CASSHTSGGDNEQFF. CDR3 DNA, as far as it was read: TGTGCCAGCAGCCATACGAGCGGGGGAGACAATGAG.

In regard to this clone: The read halts 3 residues ahead of the CDR3 end, with the missing end drawn from the germline J gene. V usage is TRBV7-3 and J usage is TRBJ2-3; D may be TRBD1 (5 bases). Germline assignment: CDR1 SGHTA and CDR2 FQGTGA. The CDR3 is 12 residues long. This chain's CDR3 is CASSLDSRTQYF. The sequenced part of the CDR3 DNA is TGTGCCAGCAGCTTAGACAGTCGGACG.

As regards this clone: The read halts 3 residues ahead of the CDR3 end, with the missing end drawn from the germline J gene. The V call is TRBV20-1, the J call TRBJ2-1; 11 nucleotides line up with TRBD2. In germline, CDR1 is DFQATT, CDR2 SNEGSKA (reference sequence). This CDR3 comprises 17 residues. Unmatched junction bases numbered 7, after V lost 0 bases and J lost 3 bases. CDR3 loop: CSARDPVAGGFYNEQFF. The part of the CDR3 DNA that was read is TGCAGTGCTAGAGATCCGGTAGCGGGAGGGTTCTACAATGAG.

Notes on this clone: Coverage ceases 3 residues before the CDR3 finishes, and the germline J gene fills in the end. The J gene is TRBJ2-3, the V gene TRBV29-1, with 11 bases matching TRBD2. After removal of 4 bases from V and 0 bases from J, the junction contained 0 bases not matched to a gene. This CDR3 contains 14 residues. Germline loops: CDR1 SQVTM, CDR2 ANQGSEA. The CDR3 loop reads CSVGTSGSTDTQYF. Incomplete CDR3 DNA: TGCAGCGTTGGGACTAGCGGGAGCACAGATACG.

As to this clone: The read terminates 3 residues ahead of where the CDR3 ends, so the germline J gene completes it. The rearrangement joins TRBV4-2 to TRBJ2-3; D is possibly TRBD2 (5 bases). The CDR3 consists of 13 residues. Germline V CDR1 and CDR2: LGHNA, YNFKEQ. V lost 5 bases and J lost 4, with 10 bases in between. The CDR3 sequence is CASSEGGPDTQYF. Incomplete CDR3 DNA: TGTGCCAGCAGCGAGGGTGGTCCAGATACG.

Worth noting for this clone: The read ends 3 residues shy of where the CDR3 ends; the end is completed using the germline J gene. This sequence joins TRBV7-2 and TRBJ1-2, with a weak D call TRBD1 (6 bases). The CDR3 is 13 amino acids. Germline V gene data show CDR1 as SGHTA and CDR2 as FQGNSA. The CDR3 sequence: CASSSTGPYDYTF. The covered CDR3 bases are TGTGCCAGCAGCTCCACAGGGCCCTACGAC.

About this clone itself: Read data end 3 residues before the CDR3 end; the end is taken from the germline J gene. This chain connects TRBV29-1 to TRBJ1-4; TRBD1 might be the D (6 bases). Between the trimmed V and J ends, which lost 5 bases and 0 bases, there was a span of 13 bases. Germline V gene data show CDR1 as SQVTM and CDR2 as ANQGSEA. CDR3 length: 15 amino acids. CDR3 DNA (partial): TGCAGCGTTACCCGGACAGATGCAACTAATGAAAAA. Its translation: CSVTRTDATNEK. The entire CDR3 protein is CSVTRTDATNEKLFF.

Comments on this clone: The CDR3 end falls 3 residues outside the read, so it is completed with the germline J gene. V is TRBV6-2 or TRBV6-3 and J is TRBJ2-2, with D hard to call. The CDR3 spans 12 residues. The germline V and J ends were trimmed by 4 bases and 6 bases, with 6 bases remaining between them. Looked up from germline, CDR1 is MNHEY and CDR2 is SVGEGT. CDR3 in amino acids: CASSFSAGELFF. Incomplete CDR3 DNA: TGTGCCAGCAGTTTCAGTGCCGGGGAG.

About this clone: The junction departs from the called germline gene at one end, perhaps through a read error. The read halts 3 residues ahead of the CDR3 end, with the missing end drawn from the germline J gene. The same CDR3 arises from other DNA sequences in this sample as well. The chain has TRBV7-9 and TRBJ1-3; TRBD1 matches 8 bases. The CDR3 has 14 amino acids. Germline V gives CDR1 SEHNR, CDR2 FQNEAQ (reference sequence). CDR3 in amino acids: CASGQGPSGNTIYF. The covered CDR3 bases are TGTGCCAGCGGACAGGGCCCCTCTGGAAACACA.

A remark on this clone: The read ends 3 residues shy of where the CDR3 ends; the end is completed using the germline J gene. The chain combines TRBV5-1 with TRBJ2-7; D is unresolved. Germline V CDR1 and CDR2: SGHRS, YFSETQ. This CDR3 is 14 amino acids long. V was clipped by 4 bases and J by 1 base, with 12 bases between them. The part of the CDR3 DNA that was read is TGCGCCAGCAGCCCACCCGCAGGTTCCTACGAG. As protein: CASSPPAGSYE. The full CDR3 reads CASSPPAGSYEQYF.

On this clone: Compared with germline, one end of the junction differs, possibly owing to a read error. From the germline J gene comes the end of the CDR3, since the read stops 3 residues before it. The same CDR3 can be traced to other DNA sequences in this sample. The chain has TRBV18 and TRBJ1-3; 8 positions agree with TRBD1. Germline V gives CDR1 KGHSH, CDR2 LQKENI. This CDR3 has 16 amino acids. This chain's CDR3 is CASSLQGAVSGNTIYF. CDR3 DNA, as far as it was read: TGTGCCAGCTCACTCCAGGGGGCTGTCTCTGGAAACACA.

Concerning this clone: The read ends 3 residues early relative to the CDR3; the germline J gene fills the gap. The chain joins TRBV2 to TRBJ2-3; possible D gene TRBD2, 6 bases. V lost 8 bases and J 2 bases, leaving 14 bases between the germline ends. CDR3 length equals 14 residues. Germline lookup yields CDR1 SNHLY and CDR2 FYNNEI. The DNA read from the CDR3 is TGTGCCAGCCGACGGGACTTACTCACAGATACG. Its protein is CASRRDLLTDT. The complete CDR3 reads CASRRDLLTDTQYF.